The 29 T cell receptor beta chains listed next were all sequenced from one sample in a study of shared clonotypes between healthy human individuals. The method was immunoSEQ multiplex PCR; TCRdb's version includes in-frame clones alone and lacks a portion of them. The sample includes some 2.4 million clones, 93% seen only once; the top ten take around 0.37%. Sequencing input: naive CD4+ T cells from PBMCs. Subset defined: CD45RA+ positively selected. The receptors stem from a man between 18 and 29 years old in good health. Some clones in this sample may be carry-over from other donors' samples.

The rearrangement links TRBV5-6 to TRBJ2-5, with 8 positions matching TRBD1. The V segment lost 4 bases and the J segment 4 bases; nucleotides outside the gene matches: 6. CDR1 SGHDT and CDR2 YYEEEE come from the germline V gene. This CDR3 region has 14 residues. The CDR3 sequence is CASSHRQGLETQYF. The CDR3 DNA follows: TGTGCCAGCAGCCACCGACAGGGGTTAGAGACCCAGTACTTC. Looking up the rest from reference TRBV5-6 and TRBJ2-5 gives the full variable domain: DAGVTQSPTHLIKTRGQQVTLRCSPKSGHDTVSWYQQALGQGPQFIFQYYEEEERQRGNFPDRFSGHQFPNYSSELNVNALLLGDSALYLCASSHRQGLETQYFGPGTRLLVL.

This chain uses TRBV6-1 with TRBJ1-5; 8 bases agree with TRBD1. The germline V gene encodes CDR1 MNHNS and CDR2 SASEGT. J was trimmed by 2 bases and V by 1 base; bases with no gene match: 7. The CDR3 spans 17 residues. CDR3 nucleotide sequence: TGTGCCAGCAGTGAAGGGACAGGGTGGCCAGGCAATCAGCCCCAGCATTTT. Its translation is CASSEGTGWPGNQPQHF.

The gene calls are TRBV19 and TRBJ1-3; D uncertain. CDR3 size: 15 residues. Germline V lookup: CDR1 LNHDA, CDR2 SQIVND (reference sequence). V was shortened by 5 bases and J by 2 bases, with 13 bases between the two germline ends. CDR3 in amino acids: CASSELSWAGNTIYF. Here the CDR3 DNA reads TGTGCCAGTAGTGAGCTCTCCTGGGCTGGAAACACCATATATTTT. Filled out from reference TRBV19 and TRBJ1-3, the complete variable domain reads DGGITQSPKYLFRKEGQNVTLSCEQNLNHDAMYWYRQDPGQGLRLIYYSQIVNDFQKGDIAEGYSVSREKKESFPLTVTSAQKNPTAFYLCASSELSWAGNTIYFGEGSWLTVV.

The rearrangement uses TRBV7-3 and TRBJ2-1; D is uncertain. This CDR3 is 13 amino acids long. V dropped 5 bases and J dropped 6 bases, with 11 bases sitting between them. The germline V gene has CDR1 SGHTA and CDR2 FQGTGA. CDR3: CASSQQGGNEQFF. The CDR3 region has the DNA TGTGCCAGCAGCCAGCAAGGTGGCAATGAGCAGTTCTTC.

The chain joins TRBV2 to TRBJ2-1; D is perhaps TRBD1 (5 bases). CDR1 and CDR2 from the germline V gene are SNHLY and FYNNEI. CDR3 size: 15 residues. The germline V and J ends were trimmed by 4 bases and 0 bases, with 10 bases remaining between them. The CDR3 loop is CASSVGLNSYNEQFF. The CDR3 region has the DNA TGTGCCAGCAGTGTGGGGCTAAACTCCTACAATGAGCAGTTCTTC.

V gene TRBV28 combines with J gene TRBJ1-1; 7 bases agree with TRBD1. V lost 6 bases and J lost 4; bases outside the gene matches: 5. Germline CDR1 and CDR2: MDHEN and SYDVKM. The CDR3 is 13 amino acids. The CDR3 DNA follows: TGTGCCAGCAGGTCGACAGGGACCACTGAAGCTTTCTTT. It is translated as CASRSTGTTEAFF.

The J gene is TRBJ1-2, the V gene TRBV7-9; possibly TRBD1 for D (5 bases). The CDR3 consists of 17 residues. The germline V gene encodes CDR1 SEHNR and CDR2 FQNEAQ (reference sequence). Trimming took 2 bases from V and 8 from J, leaving 24 bases between them. This chain's CDR3 is CASSLTGTDVGKAGYTF. The CDR3 DNA reads as TGTGCCAGCAGCTTAACCGGGACGGACGTCGGGAAGGCAGGCTACACCTTC.

DNA for the CDR3: TGTGCCAGCAGTTCCGACGGGACAGGGGCCTACGAGCAGTACTTC. This gives the protein CASSSDGTGAYEQYF. V is TRBV28 and J is TRBJ2-7; 10 bases fit TRBD1. Germline V gene data show CDR1 as MDHEN and CDR2 as SYDVKM. V lost 4 bases, J lost 2 bases, and 5 bases stayed unmatched. The CDR3 totals 15 residues.

The chain has TRBV6-1 and TRBJ2-7; weak D call: TRBD2 (6 bases). V gave up 3 bases and J gave up 1 base, with 7 bases separating them. The CDR3 has 13 residues. The germline V gene has CDR1 MNHNS and CDR2 SASEGT. In DNA form, the CDR3 reads TGTGCCAGCAGTGATGGAGGGTCCTACGAGCAGTACTTC. It is translated as CASSDGGSYEQYF.

About this clone: One end of the junction varies from germline; a read error may be responsible. The chain employs TRBV12-5 and TRBJ2-7; TRBD1 agrees at 12 bases. From germline, CDR1 is LGHNT and CDR2 FRNRAP. This CDR3 is 15 amino acids long. The CDR3 reads CASGPIGTGGYPTDF. CDR3 DNA sequence: TGTGCTAGTGGGCCGATCGGGACAGGGGGCTATCCTACGGACTTC.

The rearrangement links TRBV11-2 to TRBJ2-5, with D hard to call. The germline CDR1 and CDR2 sequences are SGHAT and FQNNGV. The CDR3 contains 14 residues. V lost 3 bases, J lost 4 bases, and 12 bases lay in between. The CDR3 DNA follows: TGTGCCAGCAGCTTCTTCGGCCGAGGAGAGACCCAGTACTTC. Encoded protein: CASSFFGRGETQYF.

CDR3 nucleotide sequence: TGCAGCGTTGTGTTGACAGGGAGGACTGCTCCTGGGGCCAACGTCCTGACTTTC. It is translated as CSVVLTGRTAPGANVLTF. J is TRBJ2-6 and V is TRBV29-1, with a possible D match to TRBD1 (7 bases). This CDR3 region has 18 residues. With 4 bases removed from V and 2 bases from J, the gap between germline ends came to 21 bases. In germline, CDR1 is SQVTM, CDR2 ANQGSEA.

V usage is TRBV28 and J usage is TRBJ1-2, with unresolved D. The V gene's germline CDR1 is MDHEN and CDR2 SYDVKM. This CDR3 has 11 amino acids. Trimming took off 4 bases at V and 8 bases at J, with 8 bases between the two ends. CDR3 protein: CASSSRLGYTF. For the CDR3, the DNA is TGTGCCAGCAGTTCAAGGTTAGGCTACACCTTC.

Notes on this clone: Other DNA sequences from this sample encode an identical CDR3 as well. This chain uses TRBV27 with TRBJ2-5; D perhaps matches TRBD2 (7 bases). Per the germline V gene, CDR1 is MNHEY and CDR2 is SMNVEV (reference sequence). V shed 2 bases and J shed 4 bases, with 8 bases lying between them. CDR3 length equals 13 residues. The CDR3 loop is CASSLAGAETQYF. CDR3 coding DNA: TGTGCCAGCAGTTTAGCGGGGGCAGAGACCCAGTACTTC.

Comments on this clone: The same CDR3 is also encoded by other DNA sequences in this sample. The rearrangement links TRBV7-9 to TRBJ2-7, with D perhaps TRBD2 (5 bases). CDR1 and CDR2 from the germline V gene are SEHNR and FQNEAQ (reference sequence). The germline V and J ends were trimmed by 2 bases and 3 bases, with 5 bases remaining between them. This CDR3 is built from 12 residues. In DNA, the CDR3 is TGTGCCAGCAGCTTAACTAGCTACGAGCAGTACTTC. It codes for CASSLTSYEQYF.

This clone was seen only a few times. This chain uses TRBV27 with TRBJ1-5; D may be TRBD1 (5 bases). V lost 4 bases and J 1 base, leaving 14 bases between the germline ends. Germline V gene data show CDR1 as MNHEY and CDR2 as SMNVEV (reference sequence). The CDR3 covers 16 residues. The CDR3 region has the DNA TGTGCCAGCAGTTCAGGTCTTCGGGGGAGCAATCAGCCCCAGCATTTT. It codes for CASSSGLRGSNQPQHF.

The J gene is TRBJ2-1, the V gene TRBV9; D ambiguous. CDR1 SGDLS and CDR2 YYNGEE come from the germline V gene. This CDR3 is built from 14 residues. Trimming pared 0 bases from V and 7 bases from J, leaving 11 bases between. CDR3 loop: CASSVDPRRNEQFF. The CDR3, as DNA: TGTGCCAGCAGCGTAGATCCCCGCCGTAATGAGCAGTTCTTC.

The V call is TRBV6-5, the J call TRBJ1-1; weak D call: TRBD1 (5 bases). Trimming removed 6 bases at V and 7 bases at J, with 12 bases between. CDR1 is MNHEY and CDR2 is SVGAGI in the germline V gene. This CDR3 region has 12 residues. The CDR3 loop reads CASSPGTYEAFF. The CDR3 nucleotides are TGTGCCAGCAGCCCCGGGACCTATGAAGCTTTCTTT.

This chain links TRBV6-5 with TRBJ2-5, with D perhaps assigned TRBD1 or TRBD2 (5 bases each). The J call may be in error: the DNA end matches TRBJ2-7 better. This CDR3 contains 14 residues. The germline V gene has CDR1 MNHEY and CDR2 SVGAGI. The CDR3 DNA follows: TGTGCCAGCATCATGGCGCAGGGAGCCTACGAGCAGTACTTC. This sequence encodes CASIMAQGAYEQYF.

The chain links TRBV25-1 to TRBJ1-4; D not resolved. Trimming took 2 bases from V and 0 from J, leaving 10 bases between them. The CDR3 extends over 16 amino acids. Germline V gene lookup returns CDR1 MGHDK and CDR2 SYGVNS. CDR3 DNA sequence: TGTGCCAGCAGTGAACCAACAGCCGCAACTAATGAAAAACTGTTTTTT. It encodes CASSEPTAATNEKLFF. The variable domain in full, completed from reference TRBV25-1 and TRBJ1-4, reads EADIYQTPRYLVIGTGKKITLECSQTMGHDKMYWYQQDPGMELHLIHYSYGVNSTEKGDLSSESTVSRIRTEHFPLTLESARPSHTSQYLCASSEPTAATNEKLFFGSGTQLSVL.

The V and J genes are TRBV11-1 and TRBJ1-4; D ambiguous. This CDR3 has 14 amino acids. Germline CDR1 is SGHAT and CDR2 is FQDESV (reference sequence). V lost 5 bases to trimming and J lost 4 bases, with 11 bases between them. The CDR3 sequence: CASSTDGINEKLFF. The CDR3, as DNA: TGTGCCAGCAGCACGGACGGGATTAATGAAAAACTGTTTTTT.

Worth noting for this clone: Other DNA sequences in the sample encode the same CDR3. The chain couples TRBV5-4 to TRBJ2-7, with 7 positions matching TRBD1. Per the germline V gene, CDR1 is SGHNT and CDR2 is YYREEE (reference sequence). The CDR3 has 14 residues. After removal of 4 bases from V and 2 bases from J, the junction contained 6 bases not matched to a gene. The CDR3 sequence: CASSQDDRAYEQYF. CDR3 coding DNA: TGTGCCAGCAGCCAAGATGACAGGGCCTACGAGCAGTACTTC. The complete variable domain, with remaining parts taken from reference TRBV5-4 and TRBJ2-7, reads ETGVTQSPTHLIKTRGQQVTLRCSSQSGHNTVSWYQQALGQGPQFIFQYYREEENGRGNFPPRFSGLQFPNYSSELNVNALELDDSALYLCASSQDDRAYEQYFGPGTRLTVT.

This clone has only one observation. V usage is TRBV7-8 and J usage is TRBJ2-7, with D possibly matching TRBD2 (6 bases). The ends were cut back, 1 base at V and 3 bases at J, with 10 bases in the middle. There are 14 residues in the CDR3. Looked up from germline, CDR1 is SGHVS and CDR2 is FQNEAQ. For the CDR3, the DNA is TGTGCCAGCAGCTTAGGGGGGGACTTCTACGAGCAGTACTTC. This sequence encodes CASSLGGDFYEQYF.

The chain recombines TRBV5-4 with TRBJ2-7, with 7 bases that match TRBD2. V gave up 1 base and J gave up 4 bases; unmatched junction bases: 5. Germline V gives CDR1 SGHNT, CDR2 YYREEE (reference sequence). The CDR3 is 14 residues long. The CDR3 DNA reads as TGTGCCAGCAGCTTGTTTAGCGGGCCTTACGAGCAGTACTTC. Its protein product is CASSLFSGPYEQYF.

V usage is TRBV21-1 and J usage is TRBJ2-5; the listed D gene, TRBD1, was not tested against the DNA. TRBV21-1 is classified as a pseudogene. The CDR3 is 19 residues long. The CDR3 bases are TGTGCCAGCAGCAAAGATAGCTGGGAAGGTGGACAGCCACAAGAGACCCAGTACTTC. This sequence encodes CASSKDSWEGGQPQETQYF.

This chain uses TRBV4-2 with TRBJ2-3; D is unclear. Trimming pared 3 bases from V and 0 bases from J, leaving 10 bases between. The CDR3 is made up of 15 amino acids. Germline lookup yields CDR1 LGHNA and CDR2 YNFKEQ. CDR3 nucleotide sequence: TGTGCCAGCAGCCAGGAGACGGGTAGCACAGATACGCAGTATTTT. Residues: CASSQETGSTDTQYF.

The gene calls are TRBV9 and TRBJ2-5; possibly TRBD2 for D (5 bases). The CDR3 loop spans 13 amino acids. Trimming cost V 3 bases and J 5 bases, with 11 bases left between them. Germline values: CDR1 SGDLS, CDR2 YYNGEE. The CDR3 here is CASSARGGETQYF. CDR3 in DNA: TGTGCCAGCAGCGCCCGGGGTGGGGAGACCCAGTACTTC.

CDR3 nucleotide sequence: TGTGCCAGCAGGCGAAACAGGGGGCAAAAAGGTCTGAACACTGAAGCTTTCTTT. This encodes CASRRNRGQKGLNTEAFF. The chain employs TRBV28 and TRBJ1-1; 9 nucleotides align to TRBD1. CDR1 is MDHEN and CDR2 is SYDVKM in the germline V gene. The CDR3 spans 18 residues. V lost 6 bases to trimming and J lost 0 bases; unmatched junction nucleotides: 14. The whole variable domain, remainder taken from reference TRBV28 and TRBJ1-1, is DVKVTQSSRYLVKRTGEKVFLECVQDMDHENMFWYRQDPGLGLRLIYFSYDVKMKEKGDIPEGYSVSREKKERFSLILESASTNQTSMYLCASRRNRGQKGLNTEAFFGQGTRLTVV.

The rearrangement links TRBV7-9 to TRBJ2-7, with 9 bases identical to TRBD2. The CDR3 covers 17 residues. CDR1 and CDR2 from the germline V gene are SEHNR and FQNEAQ (reference sequence). Losses at the gene ends were 7 bases for V and 0 bases for J; bases not matched to a gene: 13. This CDR3 is CASIRGGSSGDSYEQYF. CDR3 DNA sequence: TGTGCCAGCATCCGAGGGGGTTCTAGCGGGGACTCCTACGAGCAGTACTTC.